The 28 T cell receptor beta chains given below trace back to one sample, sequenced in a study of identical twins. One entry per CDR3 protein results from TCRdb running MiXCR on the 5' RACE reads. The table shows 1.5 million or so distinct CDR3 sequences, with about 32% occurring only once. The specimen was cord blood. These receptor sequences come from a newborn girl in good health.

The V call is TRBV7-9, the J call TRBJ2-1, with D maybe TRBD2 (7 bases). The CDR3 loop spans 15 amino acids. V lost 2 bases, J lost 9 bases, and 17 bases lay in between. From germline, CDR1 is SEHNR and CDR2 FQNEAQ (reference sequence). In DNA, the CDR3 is TGTGCCAGCAGCTTAAGGCTAGCGGAGGGGGGTGAGCAGTTCTTC. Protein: CASSLRLAEGGEQFF.

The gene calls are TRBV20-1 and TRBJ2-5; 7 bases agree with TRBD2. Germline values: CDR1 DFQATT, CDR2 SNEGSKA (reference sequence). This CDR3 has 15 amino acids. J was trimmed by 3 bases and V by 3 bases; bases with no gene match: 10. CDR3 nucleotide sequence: TGCAGTGCTAGCGGGGGGATCCCCCGCGAAGAGACCCAGTACTTC. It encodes CSASGGIPREETQYF.

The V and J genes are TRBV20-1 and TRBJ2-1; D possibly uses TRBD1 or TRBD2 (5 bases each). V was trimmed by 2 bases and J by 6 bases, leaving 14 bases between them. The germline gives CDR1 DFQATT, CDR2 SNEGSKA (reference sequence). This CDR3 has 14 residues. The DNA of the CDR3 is TGCAGTGCTAGAAGGCCAGGGAGTGGCAATGAGCAGTTCTTC. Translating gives CSARRPGSGNEQFF.

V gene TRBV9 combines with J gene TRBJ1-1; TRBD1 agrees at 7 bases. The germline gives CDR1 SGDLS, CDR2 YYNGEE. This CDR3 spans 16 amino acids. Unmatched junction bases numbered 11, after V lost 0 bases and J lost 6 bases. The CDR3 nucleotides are TGTGCCAGCAGCGTAGAGGCAACAGGGGCCAGTTCTGAAGCTTTCTTT. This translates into CASSVEATGASSEAFF.

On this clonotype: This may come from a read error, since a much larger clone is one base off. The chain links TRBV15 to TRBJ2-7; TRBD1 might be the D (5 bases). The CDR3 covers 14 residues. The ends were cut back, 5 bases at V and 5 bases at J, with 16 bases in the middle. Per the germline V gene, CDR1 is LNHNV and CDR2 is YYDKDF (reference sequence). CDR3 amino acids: CATSGHWSADEQYF. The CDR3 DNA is TGTGCCACCAGCGGACATTGGTCGGCGGACGAGCAGTACTTC.

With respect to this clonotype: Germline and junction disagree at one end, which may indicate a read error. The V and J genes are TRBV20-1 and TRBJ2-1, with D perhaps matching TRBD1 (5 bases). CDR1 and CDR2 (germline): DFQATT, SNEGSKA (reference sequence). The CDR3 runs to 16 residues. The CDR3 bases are TGCAATGCTAGGGATACCAGGACACACAACTACAATGAGCAGTTCTTC. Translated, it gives CNARDTRTHNYNEQFF.

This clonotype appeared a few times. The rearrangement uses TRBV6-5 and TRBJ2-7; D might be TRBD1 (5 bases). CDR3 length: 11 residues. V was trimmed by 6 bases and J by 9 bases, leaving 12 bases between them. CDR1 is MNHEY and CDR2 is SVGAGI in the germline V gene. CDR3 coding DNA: TGTGCCAGCAGGCAACAGGCGGTGCAGTACTTC. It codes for CASRQQAVQYF.

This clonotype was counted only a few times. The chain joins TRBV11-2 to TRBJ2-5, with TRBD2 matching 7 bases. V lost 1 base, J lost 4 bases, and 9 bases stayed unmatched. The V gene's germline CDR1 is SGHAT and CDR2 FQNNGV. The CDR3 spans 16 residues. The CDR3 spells CASSLVPTTSRETQYF. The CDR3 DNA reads TGTGCCAGCAGCTTAGTACCCACGACTAGCAGAGAGACCCAGTACTTC.

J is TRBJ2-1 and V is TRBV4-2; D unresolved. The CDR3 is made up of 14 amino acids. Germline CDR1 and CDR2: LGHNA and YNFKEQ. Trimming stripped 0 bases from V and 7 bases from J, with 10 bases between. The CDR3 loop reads CASSQDWQFNEQFF. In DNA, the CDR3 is TGTGCCAGCAGCCAAGATTGGCAGTTTAATGAGCAGTTCTTC.

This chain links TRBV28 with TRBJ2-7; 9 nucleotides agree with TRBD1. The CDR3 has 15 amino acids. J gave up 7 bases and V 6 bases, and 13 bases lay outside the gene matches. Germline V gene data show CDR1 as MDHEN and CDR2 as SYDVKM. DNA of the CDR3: TGTGCCAGCAGAAGGGGTGTACAGGGGGCGCGGGAGCAGTACTTC. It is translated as CASRRGVQGAREQYF. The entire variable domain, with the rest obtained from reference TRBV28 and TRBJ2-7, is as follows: DVKVTQSSRYLVKRTGEKVFLECVQDMDHENMFWYRQDPGLGLRLIYFSYDVKMKEKGDIPEGYSVSREKKERFSLILESASTNQTSMYLCASRRGVQGAREQYFGPGTRLTVT.

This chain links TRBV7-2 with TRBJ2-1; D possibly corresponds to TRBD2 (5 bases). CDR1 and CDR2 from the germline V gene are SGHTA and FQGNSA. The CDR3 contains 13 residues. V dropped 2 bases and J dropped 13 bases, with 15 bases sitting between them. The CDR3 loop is CASSLTRVRLQFF. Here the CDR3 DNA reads TGTGCCAGCAGCTTAACGCGGGTCAGGCTCCAGTTCTTC.

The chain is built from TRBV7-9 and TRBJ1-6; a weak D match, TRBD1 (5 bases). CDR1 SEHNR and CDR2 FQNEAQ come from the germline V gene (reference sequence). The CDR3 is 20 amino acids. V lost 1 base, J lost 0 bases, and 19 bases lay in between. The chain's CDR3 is CASSLVSWQGPSSYNSPLHF. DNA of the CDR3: TGTGCCAGCAGCTTAGTAAGCTGGCAGGGACCGAGCTCCTATAATTCACCCCTCCACTTT.

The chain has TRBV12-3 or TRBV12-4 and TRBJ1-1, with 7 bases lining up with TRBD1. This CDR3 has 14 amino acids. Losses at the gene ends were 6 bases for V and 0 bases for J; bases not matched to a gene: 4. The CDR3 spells CASRMGQLNTEAFF. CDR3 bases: TGTGCCAGCAGGATGGGACAGCTGAACACTGAAGCTTTCTTT.

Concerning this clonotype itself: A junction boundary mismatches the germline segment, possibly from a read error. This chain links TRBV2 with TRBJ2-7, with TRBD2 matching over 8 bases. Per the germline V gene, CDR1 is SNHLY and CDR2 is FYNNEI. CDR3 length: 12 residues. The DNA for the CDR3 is TGTGCCAACAGTTCATTAGCGGGAACGACGTACTTC. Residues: CANSSLAGTTYF.

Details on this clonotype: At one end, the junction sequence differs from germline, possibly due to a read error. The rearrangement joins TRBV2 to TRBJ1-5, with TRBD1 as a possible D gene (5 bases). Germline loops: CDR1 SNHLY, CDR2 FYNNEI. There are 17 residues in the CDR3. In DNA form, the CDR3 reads TGTGCCAGTAGTGAAGCGCTCCAGGGTAGGAGCAATCAGCCCCAGCATTTT. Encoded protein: CASSEALQGRSNQPQHF.

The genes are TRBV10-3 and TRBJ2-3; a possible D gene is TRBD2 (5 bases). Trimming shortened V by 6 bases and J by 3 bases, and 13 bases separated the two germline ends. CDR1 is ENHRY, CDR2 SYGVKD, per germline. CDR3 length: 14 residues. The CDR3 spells CAIRAGVRTDTQYF. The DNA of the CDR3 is TGTGCCATCAGGGCCGGGGTAAGGACAGATACGCAGTATTTT.

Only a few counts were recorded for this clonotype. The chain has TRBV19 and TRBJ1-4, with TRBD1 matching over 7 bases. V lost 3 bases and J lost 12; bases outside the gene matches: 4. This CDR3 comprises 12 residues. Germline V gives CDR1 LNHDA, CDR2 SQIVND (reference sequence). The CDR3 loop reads CASSIYRGELFF. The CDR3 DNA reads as TGTGCCAGTAGTATCTACAGGGGTGAACTGTTTTTT.

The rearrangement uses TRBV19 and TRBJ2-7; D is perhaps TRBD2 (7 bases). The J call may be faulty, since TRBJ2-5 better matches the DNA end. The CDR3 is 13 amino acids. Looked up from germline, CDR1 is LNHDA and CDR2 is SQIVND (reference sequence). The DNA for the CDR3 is TGTGCCAGTAAACAGGGAGGGGAGAAGACCCAGTACTTC. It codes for CASKQGGEKTQYF.

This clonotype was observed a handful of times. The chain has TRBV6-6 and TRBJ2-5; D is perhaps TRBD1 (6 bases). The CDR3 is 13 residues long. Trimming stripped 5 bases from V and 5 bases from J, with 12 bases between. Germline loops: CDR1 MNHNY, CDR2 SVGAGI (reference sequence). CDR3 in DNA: TGTGCCAGCAGTCCTCAGGGGATTGAGACCCAGTACTTC. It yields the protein CASSPQGIETQYF.

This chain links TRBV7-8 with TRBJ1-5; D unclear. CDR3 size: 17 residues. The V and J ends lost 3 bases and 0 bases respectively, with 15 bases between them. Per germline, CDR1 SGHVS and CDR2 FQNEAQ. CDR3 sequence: CASSFWQRLYSNQPQHF. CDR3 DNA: TGTGCCAGCAGCTTCTGGCAGAGACTGTATAGCAATCAGCCCCAGCATTTT.

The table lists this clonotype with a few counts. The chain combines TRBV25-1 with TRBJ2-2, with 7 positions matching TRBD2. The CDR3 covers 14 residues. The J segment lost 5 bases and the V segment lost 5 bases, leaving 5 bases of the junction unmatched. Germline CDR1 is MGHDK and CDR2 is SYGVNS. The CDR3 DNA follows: TGTGCCAGCAGTTACTGGGGGGGAACCGGGGAGCTGTTTTTT. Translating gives CASSYWGGTGELFF.

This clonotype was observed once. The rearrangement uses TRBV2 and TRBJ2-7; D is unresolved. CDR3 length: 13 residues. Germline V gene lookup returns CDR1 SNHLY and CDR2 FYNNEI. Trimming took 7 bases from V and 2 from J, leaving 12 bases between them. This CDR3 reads CASKLSPAYEQYF. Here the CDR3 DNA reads TGTGCCAGCAAACTCTCCCCGGCCTACGAGCAGTACTTC.

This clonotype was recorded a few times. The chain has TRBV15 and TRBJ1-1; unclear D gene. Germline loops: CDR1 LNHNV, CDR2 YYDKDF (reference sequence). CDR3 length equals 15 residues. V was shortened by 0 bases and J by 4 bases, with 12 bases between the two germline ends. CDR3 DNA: TGTGCCACCAGCAGAGATTCAGGAATGAGCACTGAAGCTTTCTTT. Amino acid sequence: CATSRDSGMSTEAFF.

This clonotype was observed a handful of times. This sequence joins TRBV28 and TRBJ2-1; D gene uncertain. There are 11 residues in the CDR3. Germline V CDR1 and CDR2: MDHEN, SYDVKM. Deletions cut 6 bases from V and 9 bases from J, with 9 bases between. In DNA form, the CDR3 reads TGTGCCAGCAGGGGTCTAGGTGAGCAGTTCTTC. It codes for CASRGLGEQFF.

CDR3 sequence (DNA): TGTGCCAGCAGCGTAGCCGGCCACCCTGAGCAGTACTTC. It specifies CASSVAGHPEQYF. This chain connects TRBV9 to TRBJ2-5; D is uncertain. V was trimmed by 0 bases and J by 11 bases, leaving 14 bases between them. CDR1 is SGDLS, CDR2 YYNGEE, per germline. The CDR3 has 13 residues.

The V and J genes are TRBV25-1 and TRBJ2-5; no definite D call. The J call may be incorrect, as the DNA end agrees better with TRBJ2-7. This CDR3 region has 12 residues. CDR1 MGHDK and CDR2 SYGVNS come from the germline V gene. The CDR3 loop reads CASSGRSTEQYF. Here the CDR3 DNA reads TGTGCCAGCAGTGGCCGGAGTACCGAGCAGTACTTC.

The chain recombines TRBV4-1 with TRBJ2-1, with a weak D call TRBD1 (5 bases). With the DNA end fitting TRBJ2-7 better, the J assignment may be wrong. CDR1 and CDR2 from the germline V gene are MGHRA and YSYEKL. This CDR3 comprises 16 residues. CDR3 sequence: CASSQWPRGIYNEQYF. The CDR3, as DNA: TGCGCCAGCAGCCAATGGCCTAGGGGAATATACAATGAGCAGTACTTC.

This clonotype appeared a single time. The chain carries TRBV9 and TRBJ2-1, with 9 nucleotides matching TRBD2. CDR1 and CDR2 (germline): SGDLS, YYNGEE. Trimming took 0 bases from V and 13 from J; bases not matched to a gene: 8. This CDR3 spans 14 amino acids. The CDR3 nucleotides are TGTGCCAGCAGCGTAGCAAGGACTAGCGAGACCCAGTTCTTC. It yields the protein CASSVARTSETQFF.